A selection of T cell receptor beta chains follows, all from one sample in a study of cytomegalovirus exposure and HLA in healthy donors. This table comes from immunoSEQ multiplex PCR, and its TCRdb copy is limited to in-frame clones, with some not included. Here the sample table reports about 170,000 clones. The sample comprised PBMCs. The origin of the receptors is a woman under 30 in good health and CMV-seropositive. CDR3s leave out the opening cysteine and the closing phenylalanine or tryptophan.

V	J	CDR3
TRBV19	TRBJ1-1	ASKRGGQVDTEAF
TRBV6-5	TRBJ2-1	AIRGGLYNEQF
TRBV4-1	TRBJ2-1	ASRQINSGNRTGQF
TRBV30	TRBJ1-4	AWSSKAGWGVEKLF
TRBV2	TRBJ2-1	ASNLAGNNEQF
TRBV7-2	TRBJ1-1	ASSVQGATEAF
TRBV18	TRBJ2-2	ASSPPGFTGELF
TRBV12-5	TRBJ2-7	ASGTPTDIESYEQY
TRBV5-6	TRBJ1-5	ASSYTGYNQPQH
TRBV7-9	TRBJ1-1	ASSLGQGENTEAF
TRBV2	TRBJ2-7	ASSISRGQSSYEQY
TRBV4-2	TRBJ1-5	ASSLSEKYQPQH
TRBV2	TRBJ1-3	ASSPNLSGNTIY
TRBV10-3	TRBJ2-2	AIAAGVNTGELF
TRBV6-5	TRBJ1-1	ASSYYDRNAEAF
TRBV18	TRBJ1-4	ASSPGAGNEKLF
TRBV5-6	TRBJ2-1	ASSYREYYNEQF
TRBV4-1	TRBJ1-1	ASSGTVVGLGVLNTEAF
TRBV29-1	TRBJ1-5	SVEEGTGGNQPQH
TRBV29-1	TRBJ1-2	SVEGQGAGYT
TRBV5-4	TRBJ2-4	ASSSRGANIQY
TRBV5-1	TRBJ2-5	ASGLSETQY
TRBV7-9	.	ASTGWSKTLYEQY
TRBV5-1	TRBJ2-5	ASSLNGPYQETQY
TRBV27	TRBJ2-7	ASSQGLAGGVEQY
TRBV6-5	TRBJ1-5	ASSYSNRGGQPQH
TRBV7-2	TRBJ1-2	ASSLFGGESGYT
TRBV4-2	TRBJ2-2	ASSQVVGAGEEGELF
TRBV7-2	TRBJ2-7	ASSMKTSGSSYEQY
TRBV4-1	TRBJ1-4	ASSQDRSVGGSTNEKLF
TRBV11-1	TRBJ2-3	ASSLVSSGGRSQY
TRBV10-1	TRBJ1-1	ASSESLSPHTEAF
TRBV7-9	TRBJ2-7	ASSLEEGARYGQY
TRBV5-1	TRBJ1-2	ASSPGRDRGGYT
TRBV30	TRBJ1-6	AKRAGASPLH
TRBV5-1	TRBJ2-7	ASSLSPGTGLGEQY
TRBV7-9	TRBJ2-5	ASSLSRSGVETQY
TRBV4-2	TRBJ2-5	ASSPQGGETQY
TRBV18	TRBJ1-5	ASSSGDQPQH
TRBV30	TRBJ2-3	AWSVGRVLNLRASTDTQY
TRBV19	TRBJ2-7	ASRDGAGSYEQY
TRBV5-1	TRBJ1-5	ASSLGGDSQPQH
TRBV2	TRBJ2-3	ASSNEDTQY
TRBV18	TRBJ2-1	ASSRGQGSYNEQF
TRBV5-1	TRBJ2-3	ASTRLAGEPSTDTQY
TRBV9	TRBJ2-1	ASSSMEAGAYNEQF
TRBV7-9	TRBJ2-1	ASSLSGQANNEQF
TRBV29-1	TRBJ2-7	SVVEAPSYEQY
TRBV9	TRBJ1-2	ASSVGAGLYGYT
TRBV6-1	TRBJ1-5	ASSEIGASPNQPQH
TRBV15	TRBJ2-7	ATSSGFGTGPYEQY
TRBV14	TRBJ2-2	ASSQVTSGELF
TRBV11-2	TRBJ2-3	ASSPGLGGDTQY
TRBV7-2	TRBJ2-7	ATRTSGVYEQY